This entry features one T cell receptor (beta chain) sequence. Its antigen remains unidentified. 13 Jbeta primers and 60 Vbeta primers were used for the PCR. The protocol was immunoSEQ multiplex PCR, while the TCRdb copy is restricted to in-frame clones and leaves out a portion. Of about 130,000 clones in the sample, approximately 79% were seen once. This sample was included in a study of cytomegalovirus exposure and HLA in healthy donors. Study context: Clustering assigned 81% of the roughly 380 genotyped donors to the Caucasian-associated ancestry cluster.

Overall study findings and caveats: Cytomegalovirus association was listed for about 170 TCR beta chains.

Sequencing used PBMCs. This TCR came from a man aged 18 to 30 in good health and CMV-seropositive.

Here the CDR3 DNA reads TGCGCCAGCAGCCCCCCTGAGTGGGAGGGACGTCATAATCAGCCCCAGCATTTT. Translated, it gives CASSPPEWEGRHNQPQHF. The V call is TRBV4-1, the J call TRBJ1-5; D might be TRBD1 (5 bases). The CDR3 length is 18 residues. Germline CDR1 MGHRA, CDR2 YSYEKL. The V and J ends lost 4 bases and 4 bases respectively, with 23 bases between them.